These 25 T cell receptor beta chains share one sample of origin, sequenced in a study of tumor-infiltrating lymphocytes in oesophageal squamous cell carcinoma. TCRdb reprocessed the PCR reads via MiXCR and lists one record per CDR3 protein. The sample has roughly 16,000 distinct CDR3 sequences, 35% to 55% seen once; the top ten hold about 42%. Sequencing was done on a sample of blood. The receptors shown here come from a female donor with esophageal squamous cell carcinoma.

This clonotype was seen only a few times. The chain couples TRBV7-9 to TRBJ2-1; D is uncertain. This CDR3 has 12 residues. Germline V CDR1 and CDR2: SEHNR, FQNEAQ (reference sequence). Trimming removed 5 bases from V and 6 bases from J, with 8 bases in between. The CDR3 DNA follows: TGTGCCAGCAGCGTTATCAGCAATGAGCAGTTCTTC. Encoded protein: CASSVISNEQFF.

This clonotype occurred a few times. The CDR3 carries no conserved terminal phenylalanine or tryptophan, so it likely arises from a read error. The limits of the CDR3 on the DNA are not certain, so only TCRdb's listed CDR3 is given. The V and J genes are TRBV7-9 and TRBJ2-7; the table names TRBD1, a call not compared with the DNA. The germline V gene encodes CDR1 SEHNR and CDR2 FQNEAQ (reference sequence). The CDR3 contains 18 residues when both ends are counted. The CDR3 loop reads CASSRGQGRRSYGYTFGS.

This clonotype was seen many times. This may be a read error: a much more frequent sequence differs by one nucleotide. This chain joins TRBV7-2 and TRBJ2-1, with TRBD2 matching over 8 bases. The CDR3 length is 15 residues. Per the germline V gene, CDR1 is SGHTA and CDR2 is FQGNSA. Trimming at V came to 5 bases and at J to 10 bases, leaving 13 bases not matched to a gene. The chain's CDR3 is CASSGYGTRGIEQFF. The CDR3 region has the DNA TGTGCCAGCAGCGGTTACGGGACTAGAGGCATAGAGCAGTTCTTC.

In the case of this clonotype: Given the absence of the conserved phenylalanine or tryptophan at the CDR3 end, a read error is likely. It is unclear where the CDR3 begins or ends on the DNA, so no DNA is shown, and the CDR3 is as TCRdb lists it. Here the CDR3 reads CASSRQGAEQFFGP. The chain is built from TRBV12-3 or TRBV12-4 and TRBJ2-3; no DNA check was done on the table's D call, TRBD1. The CDR3 adds up to 14 amino acids, both ends counted.

The V gene is TRBV30, the J gene TRBJ1-4; unclear D gene. The germline V and J ends were trimmed by 3 bases and 5 bases, with 13 bases remaining between them. CDR3 length: 14 amino acids. Germline CDR1 GTSNPN, CDR2 SVGIG (reference sequence). The CDR3 coding sequence is TGTGCCTGGAGGGGGAGAGGGTGGAATGAAAAACTGTTTTTT. Its protein is CAWRGRGWNEKLFF.

This clonotype has at least ten counts. A much larger clone differs by one base, so this may be a read error. The gene calls are TRBV7-3 and TRBJ2-5, with TRBD2 matching over 8 bases. After removal of 4 bases from V and 11 bases from J, the junction contained 12 bases not matched to a gene. Germline assignment: CDR1 SGHTA and CDR2 FQGTGA. The CDR3 runs to 14 residues. This CDR3 reads CASSSSGTRNEQYF. CDR3 sequence (DNA): TGTGCCAGCAGCTCTTCCGGGACTAGGAATGAGCAGTACTTC.

A note on this clonotype: Mismatch with germline at one junction end may stem from a read error. The genes are TRBV6-1 and TRBJ2-1; 10 nucleotides match TRBD1. CDR1 and CDR2 (germline): MNHNS, SASEGT. The CDR3 length is 16 residues. The CDR3 protein is CASGGRWDRGNSPLHF. CDR3 DNA: TGTGCCAGCGGAGGACGCTGGGACAGGGGCAATTCACCCCTCCACTTC.

The chain couples TRBV27 to TRBJ2-1; a possible D gene is TRBD2 (6 bases). Germline values: CDR1 MNHEY, CDR2 SMNVEV (reference sequence). The CDR3 spans 15 residues. V lost 6 bases and J lost 5, with 17 bases in between. The CDR3: CASSPGDFGHNEQFF. The CDR3 nucleotides read TGTGCCAGCAGCCCGGGGGACTTCGGTCACAATGAGCAGTTCTTC.

This clonotype came up once. This chain joins TRBV6-1 and TRBJ2-3; 10 nucleotides align to TRBD1. Looked up from germline, CDR1 is MNHNS and CDR2 is SASEGT. The CDR3 is made up of 12 amino acids. The trim removed 5 bases at V and 14 bases at J, leaving 7 bases unmatched. The CDR3 sequence is CASSRTGGELYF. The CDR3 region has the DNA TGTGCCAGCAGTCGGACAGGGGGGGAGCTGTATTTT.

The J gene is TRBJ2-5, the V gene TRBV7-8; unclear D gene. V shed 2 bases and J shed 3 bases, with 4 bases lying between them. Germline V gene sequence: CDR1 SGHVS, CDR2 FQNEAQ. The CDR3 extends over 12 amino acids. The CDR3 bases are TGTGCCAGCAGCTTACCCAAAGAGACCCAGTACTTC. It codes for CASSLPKETQYF.

The CDR3 sequence: CASSLAVNSGSQETQYF. CDR3 nucleotides: TGTGCCAGCAGCTTAGCGGTCAATTCAGGGAGCCAAGAGACCCAGTACTTC. This chain joins TRBV7-8 and TRBJ2-5; D may correspond to TRBD1 or TRBD2 (5 bases each). V dropped 0 bases and J dropped 1 base, with 15 bases sitting between them. CDR3 length: 17 amino acids. Germline V gene data show CDR1 as SGHVS and CDR2 as FQNEAQ. Looking up the rest from reference TRBV7-8 and TRBJ2-5 gives the full variable domain: GAGVSQSPRYKVAKRGQDVALRCDPISGHVSLFWYQQALGQGPEFLTYFQNEAQLDKSGLPSDRFFAERPEGSVSTLKIQRTQQEDSAVYLCASSLAVNSGSQETQYFGPGTRLLVL.

The table lists this clonotype with a few counts. Since no conserved phenylalanine or tryptophan closes the CDR3, a read error is the likely cause. No DNA is shown, since the ends of the CDR3 on it are uncertain; the CDR3 is the one TCRdb lists. The chain employs TRBV27 and TRBJ2-7; the table's D call TRBD1 went unverified against the DNA. Looked up from germline, CDR1 is MNHEY and CDR2 is SMNVEV (reference sequence). The CDR3 contains 16 residues when both ends are counted. CDR3 loop: CASSLGGGMYGYTFGS.

This clonotype occurred many times. V and J are TRBV5-1 and TRBJ2-1, with 7 positions matching TRBD1. V gave up 0 bases and J gave up 5 bases; unmatched junction bases: 5. The CDR3 spans 15 residues. Per germline, CDR1 SGHRS and CDR2 YFSETQ. The CDR3 region has the DNA TGCGCCAGCAGCTTGGCTGACAGGGAGAACAATGAGCAGTTCTTC. Translated, it gives CASSLADRENNEQFF.

In this sample, this clonotype turned up many times. This chain joins TRBV7-2 and TRBJ2-5; 10 bases agree with TRBD1. CDR3 length: 15 residues. Trimming removed 5 bases from V and 5 bases from J; junction bases left unmatched: 8. Germline V gene lookup returns CDR1 SGHTA and CDR2 FQGNSA. The CDR3 DNA sequence: TGTGCCAGCAGCGCCGCGGGACAGGGGTGGGAGACCCAGTACTTC. As protein: CASSAAGQGWETQYF.

This clonotype appeared a few times. The chain uses TRBV11-2 and TRBJ2-2; perhaps TRBD2 as D (5 bases). Looked up from germline, CDR1 is SGHAT and CDR2 is FQNNGV. V was shortened by 3 bases and J by 7 bases, with 12 bases between the two germline ends. The CDR3 contains 14 residues. The CDR3 sequence: CASSFLHSGGELFF. The CDR3 DNA follows: TGTGCCAGCAGCTTCCTCCACAGCGGCGGGGAGCTGTTTTTT.

The V call is TRBV7-6, the J call TRBJ2-1; tentative D call: TRBD2 (6 bases). V was trimmed by 5 bases and J by 6 bases, leaving 20 bases between them. Germline V gene data show CDR1 as SGHVS and CDR2 as FNYEAQ. The CDR3 length is 16 residues. This CDR3 reads CASSPEDYLACNEQFF. The CDR3 nucleotides read TGTGCCAGCAGCCCCGAGGACTACCTAGCCTGCAATGAGCAGTTCTTC.

In nucleotides, the CDR3 is TGTGCCAGCAGATATAGCGGGACACCTTACAGCAATCAGCCCCAGCATTTT. Residues: CASRYSGTPYSNQPQHF. The V gene is TRBV7-2, the J gene TRBJ1-5, with a tentative D call TRBD1 (6 bases). CDR1 is SGHTA and CDR2 is FQGNSA in the germline V gene. The CDR3 sequence is 17 residues long. Between the trimmed V and J ends, which lost 6 bases and 1 base, there was a span of 19 bases.

This CDR3 is CASRYGQGYTGELFF. The CDR3 bases are TGTGCCAGCAGATACGGACAGGGGTACACCGGGGAGCTGTTTTTT. V usage is TRBV7-9 and J usage is TRBJ2-2; 9 nucleotides agree with TRBD1. Germline trimming cut 6 bases from V and 3 bases from J; bases unmatched to any gene: 5. The CDR3 covers 15 residues. Germline values: CDR1 SEHNR, CDR2 FQNEAQ (reference sequence). The full variable domain, rest sourced from reference TRBV7-9 and TRBJ2-2, is DTGVSQNPRHKITKRGQNVTFRCDPISEHNRLYWYRQTLGQGPEFLTYFQNEAQLEKSRLLSDRFSAERPKGSFSTLEIQRTEQGDSAMYLCASRYGQGYTGELFFGEGSRLTVL.

This clonotype was seen ten or more times. The CDR3 region is CASKGSAETQYF. The CDR3 DNA reads as TGTGCCAGCAAGGGGAGCGCGGAGACCCAGTACTTC. V and J are TRBV28 and TRBJ2-1, with D perhaps matching TRBD1 or TRBD2 (5 bases each). The end of the DNA is better explained by TRBJ2-5, so the J call may be wrong. The CDR3 loop spans 12 amino acids. The germline V gene has CDR1 MDHEN and CDR2 SYDVKM.

For this clonotype: Because the CDR3's place on the DNA is in doubt, the DNA is left out and the CDR3 is given as listed by TCRdb. The J gene is TRBJ2-4, the V gene TRBV6-1; the table's D call of TRBD1 was not tested on the DNA. The germline gives CDR1 MNHNS, CDR2 SASEGT. The CDR3 contains 15 residues when both ends are counted. The CDR3 is CASSLTGEIWLHLRF.

The V call is TRBV6-6, the J call TRBJ1-1; no definite D call. The CDR3 is made up of 15 amino acids. V was clipped by 7 bases and J by 3 bases, with 18 bases between them. Germline V gene lookup returns CDR1 MNHNY and CDR2 SVGAGI (reference sequence). The CDR3 bases are TGTGCCAGCACTCCCCTGAGGGTGGAGTACACTGAAGCTTTCTTT. It codes for CASTPLRVEYTEAFF.

The chain is built from TRBV6-6 and TRBJ2-1; D call uncertain. Matching the DNA end better, TRBJ2-7 makes the J call doubtful. In germline, CDR1 is MNHNY, CDR2 SVGAGI (reference sequence). CDR3 length: 16 residues. CDR3 nucleotides: TGTGCCAGCAGTTACCCTTGGGATGAGACGACCTACGAGCAGTACTTC. Translating gives CASSYPWDETTYEQYF.

The sample holds many counts of this clonotype. The V gene is TRBV13, the J gene TRBJ2-3; TRBD2 might be the D (5 bases). This CDR3 spans 15 amino acids. The germline V and J ends were trimmed by 0 bases and 2 bases, with 9 bases remaining between them. From germline, CDR1 is PRHDT and CDR2 FYEKMQ (reference sequence). The CDR3 coding sequence is TGTGCCAGCAGCTTAGGGGCGGGTACCACAGATACGCAGTATTTT. Translated, it gives CASSLGAGTTDTQYF.

This clonotype was counted only a few times. An end of the junction differs from the germline gene, which may be a read error. This chain joins TRBV20-1 and TRBJ2-4; 8 bases fit TRBD1. The CDR3 totals 14 residues. Per germline, CDR1 DFQATT and CDR2 SNEGSKA (reference sequence). The CDR3, as DNA: TGCAGTGCTAGTCGGACAGGGAGTAATTCACCCCTCCACTTC. It codes for CSASRTGSNSPLHF.

Concerning this clonotype: This likely comes from a read error, as the CDR3 has no conserved phenylalanine or tryptophan at its end. The DNA is left out, because the CDR3 cannot be placed on it with certainty; the CDR3 is given as TCRdb lists it. V and J are TRBV7-4 and TRBJ2-3; TRBD2, the table's D call, was not compared with the DNA. The V gene's germline CDR1 is SGHVT and CDR2 SQSDAQ. From its first to its last residue, the CDR3 has 18 amino acids. CDR3: CASSLAPASATYEQYFGP.